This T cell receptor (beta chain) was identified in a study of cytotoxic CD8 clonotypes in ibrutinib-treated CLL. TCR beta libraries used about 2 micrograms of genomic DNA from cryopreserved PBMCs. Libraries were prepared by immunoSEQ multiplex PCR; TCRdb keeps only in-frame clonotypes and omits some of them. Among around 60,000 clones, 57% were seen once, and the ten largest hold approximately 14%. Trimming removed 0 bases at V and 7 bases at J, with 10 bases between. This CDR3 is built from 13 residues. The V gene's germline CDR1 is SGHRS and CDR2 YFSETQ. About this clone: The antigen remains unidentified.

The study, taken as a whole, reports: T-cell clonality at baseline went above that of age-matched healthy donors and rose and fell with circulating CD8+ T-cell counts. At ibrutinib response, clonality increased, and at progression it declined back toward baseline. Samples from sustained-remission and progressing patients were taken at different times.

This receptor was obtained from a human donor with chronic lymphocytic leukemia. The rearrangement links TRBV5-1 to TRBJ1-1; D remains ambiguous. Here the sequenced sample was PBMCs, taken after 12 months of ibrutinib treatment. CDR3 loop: CASSLGPAFEAFF. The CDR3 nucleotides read TGCGCCAGCAGCTTGGGGCCGGCCTTTGAAGCTTTCTTT.